This T cell receptor beta chain was profiled in a study of OX40 agonist ivuxolimab in advanced cancers. On the study more broadly: Patients were given ivuxolimab, an antibody that agonizes OX40 (CD134).

About this clone itself: The antigen is not known.

Findings and limits, study-wide: The study found that CD8+ T cells averaged more expanded clones than CD4+. At 0.1 to 3.0 mg/kg and by week 6, clonal expansion occurred in CD4+ and CD8+ blood T cells.

The method was immunoSEQ multiplex PCR; TCRdb's version includes in-frame clones alone and lacks a portion of them. The sample includes just over 80,000 clones, approximately 91% of them seen just once. Unmatched junction bases numbered 13, after V lost 9 bases and J lost 7 bases. The V gene's germline CDR1 is MDHEN and CDR2 SYDVKM. This CDR3 is 16 amino acids long. This sample comprised CD4+ or CD8+ T cells sorted from blood, obtained in a trial of the OX40 agonist ivuxolimab. This chain joins TRBV28 and TRBJ1-6, with 9 bases aligning to TRBD1. The sequence came from an adult with an advanced solid tumor such as melanoma, head and neck, liver or kidney cancer. The chain's CDR3 is CASVGGGTGWNSPLHF. The CDR3 DNA follows: TGTGCCAGTGTTGGGGGGGGGACAGGGTGGAATTCACCCCTCCACTTT.